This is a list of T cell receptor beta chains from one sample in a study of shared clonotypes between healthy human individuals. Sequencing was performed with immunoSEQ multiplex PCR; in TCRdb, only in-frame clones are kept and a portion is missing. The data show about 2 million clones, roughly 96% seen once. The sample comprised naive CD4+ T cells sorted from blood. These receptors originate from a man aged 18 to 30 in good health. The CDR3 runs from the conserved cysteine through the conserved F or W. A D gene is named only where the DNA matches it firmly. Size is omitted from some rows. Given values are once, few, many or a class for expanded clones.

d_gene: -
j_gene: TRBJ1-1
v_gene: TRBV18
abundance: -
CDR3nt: TGTGCCAGCTCGACGGGCGGGCCTGAAGCTTTCTTT
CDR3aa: CASSTGGPEAFF

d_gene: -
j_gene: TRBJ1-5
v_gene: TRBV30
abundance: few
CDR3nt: TGTGCCTGGACCGACAGGAGTGGTCAGCCCCAGCATTTT
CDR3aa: CAWTDRSGQPQHF

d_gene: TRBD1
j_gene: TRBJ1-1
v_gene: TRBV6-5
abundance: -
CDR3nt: TGTGCCAGCAGTTACTCGGACAGGGGGAGCACTGAAGCTTTCTTT
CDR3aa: CASSYSDRGSTEAFF

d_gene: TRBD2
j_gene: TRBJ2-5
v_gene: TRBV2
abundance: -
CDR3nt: TGTGCCAGCAGGACTCCGAGACTAGCGGGGGATGGGACCCAGTACTTC
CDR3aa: CASRTPRLAGDGTQYF

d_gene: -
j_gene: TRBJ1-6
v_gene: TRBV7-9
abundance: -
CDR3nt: TGTGCCAGCAGCGTATCCTATAATTCACCCCTCCACTTT
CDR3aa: CASSVSYNSPLHF

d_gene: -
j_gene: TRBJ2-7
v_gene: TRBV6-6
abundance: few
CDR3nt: TGTGCCAGCACGCCAAAGGCCCTTGGGGAGCAGTACTTC
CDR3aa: CASTPKALGEQYF

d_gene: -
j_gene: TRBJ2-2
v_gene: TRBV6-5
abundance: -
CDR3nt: TGTGCCAGCGCCCCAGGGGACGGGCGTGGGGAGCTGTTTTTT
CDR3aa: CASAPGDGRGELFF

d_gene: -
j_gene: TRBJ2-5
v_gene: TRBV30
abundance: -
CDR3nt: TGTGCCTGGAGCGACATGGTGAGAGGGGTGAGCCAGTACTTC
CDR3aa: CAWSDMVRGVSQYF

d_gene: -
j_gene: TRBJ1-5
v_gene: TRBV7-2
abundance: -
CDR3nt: TGTGCCAGCAGCTTAGGAGCCAAACCTAATGGGGCCCAGCATTTT
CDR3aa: CASSLGAKPNGAQHF

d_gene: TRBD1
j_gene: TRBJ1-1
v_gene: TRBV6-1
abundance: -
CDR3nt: TGTGCCAGCAGTGTAACTACAGGGGGCACTGAAGCTTTCTTT
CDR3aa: CASSVTTGGTEAFF

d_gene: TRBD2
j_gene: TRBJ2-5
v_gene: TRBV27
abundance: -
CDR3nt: TGTGCCAGCAGTTTAGTGGGGGGGTACCAAGAGACCCAGTACTTC
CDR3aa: CASSLVGGYQETQYF

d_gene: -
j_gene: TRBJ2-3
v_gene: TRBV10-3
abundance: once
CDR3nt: TGTGCCACGAGGACCACGAGCACAGATACGCAGTATTTT
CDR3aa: CATRTTSTDTQYF

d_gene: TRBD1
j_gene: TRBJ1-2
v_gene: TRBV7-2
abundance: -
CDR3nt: TGTGCCAGCAGCTTATTGGGACAGCTGTATGGCTACACCTTC
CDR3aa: CASSLLGQLYGYTF

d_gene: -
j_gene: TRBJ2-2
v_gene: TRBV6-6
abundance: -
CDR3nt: TGTGCCAGCAGCCCCTACCCCGGGGAGCTGTTTTTT
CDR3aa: CASSPYPGELFF

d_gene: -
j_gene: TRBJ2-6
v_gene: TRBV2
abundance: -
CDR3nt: TGTGCCAGCAGTGAACAGACCAATATGCCCAACGTCCTGACTTTC
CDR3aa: CASSEQTNMPNVLTF

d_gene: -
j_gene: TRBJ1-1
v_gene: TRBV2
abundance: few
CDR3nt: TGTGCCAGCTCGAACACTGAAGCTTTCTTT
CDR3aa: CASSNTEAFF

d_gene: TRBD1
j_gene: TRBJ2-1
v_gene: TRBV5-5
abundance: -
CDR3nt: TGTGCCAGCAGCTTTGGCATCACAGGGGAACCCTCCTACAATGAGCAGTTCTTC
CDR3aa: CASSFGITGEPSYNEQFF

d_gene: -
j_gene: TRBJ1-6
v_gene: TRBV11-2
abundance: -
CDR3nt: TGTGCCAGCAGCTTAGATGGGGTTCTAAGTAGGCTCCACTTT
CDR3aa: CASSLDGVLSRLHF

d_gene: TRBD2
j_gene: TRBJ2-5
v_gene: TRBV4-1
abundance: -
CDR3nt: TGCGCCAGCAGCCAAGGTAGCGGGAGGTACCAAGAGACCCAGTACTTC
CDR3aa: CASSQGSGRYQETQYF

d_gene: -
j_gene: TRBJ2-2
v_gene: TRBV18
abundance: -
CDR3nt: TGTGCCAGCTCACCAACAACAGGTTCGAACACCGGGGAGCTGTTTTTT
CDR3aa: CASSPTTGSNTGELFF

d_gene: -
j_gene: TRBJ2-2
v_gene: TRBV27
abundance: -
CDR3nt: TGTGCCAGCAGTCACCCCTCCTCCAACGGGGAGCTGTTTTTT
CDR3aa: CASSHPSSNGELFF

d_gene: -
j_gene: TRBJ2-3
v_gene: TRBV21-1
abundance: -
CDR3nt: TGTGCCAGCAGCAAAGCCAGCGGGCTGAGCACAGATACGCAGTATTTT
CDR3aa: CASSKASGLSTDTQYF

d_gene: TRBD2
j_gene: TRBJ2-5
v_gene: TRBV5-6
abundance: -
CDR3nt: TGTGCCAGCAGCTTGGGACTAGCCATTGTGGAGACCCAGTACTTC
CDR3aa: CASSLGLAIVETQYF

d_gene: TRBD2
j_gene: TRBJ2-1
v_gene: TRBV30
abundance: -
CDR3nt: TGTGCCTGGAGGACTAGCGGGGGATCAAATGAGCAGTTCTTC
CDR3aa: CAWRTSGGSNEQFF

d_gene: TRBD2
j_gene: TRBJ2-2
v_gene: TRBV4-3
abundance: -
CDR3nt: TGCGCCAGCAGCCAAGGGGAGGGTCCAAGCAACACCGGGGAGCTGTTTTTT
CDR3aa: CASSQGEGPSNTGELFF

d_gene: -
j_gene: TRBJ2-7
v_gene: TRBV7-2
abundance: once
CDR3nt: TGTGCCAGCAGCTTATCCTACCTATACGAGCAGTACTTC
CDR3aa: CASSLSYLYEQYF

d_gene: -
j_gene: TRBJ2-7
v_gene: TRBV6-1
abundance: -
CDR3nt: TGTGCCAGCAGTGAAATGGCGGGGCCTACCTACGAGCAGTACTTC
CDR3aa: CASSEMAGPTYEQYF

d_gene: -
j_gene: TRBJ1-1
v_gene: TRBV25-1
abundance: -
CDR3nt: TGTGCCAGCAGTGGTGCGGGGAACACTGAAGCTTTCTTT
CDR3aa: CASSGAGNTEAFF

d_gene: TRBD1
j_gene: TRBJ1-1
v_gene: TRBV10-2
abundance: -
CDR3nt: TGCGCCAGCCGACTCACAGGGGGAGGGACTGAAGCTTTCTTT
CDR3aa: CASRLTGGGTEAFF

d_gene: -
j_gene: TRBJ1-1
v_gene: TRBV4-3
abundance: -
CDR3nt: TGCGCCAGCAGCCAATTGCTGGGGAGCACTGAAGCTTTCTTT
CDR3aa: CASSQLLGSTEAFF

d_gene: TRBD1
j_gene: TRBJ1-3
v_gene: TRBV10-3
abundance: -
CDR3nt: TGTGCCATCAGCCCGGGACAGGGTTACACCATATATTTT
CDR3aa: CAISPGQGYTIYF

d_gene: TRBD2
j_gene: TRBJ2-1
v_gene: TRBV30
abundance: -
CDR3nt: TGTGCCTGGAGGGGACTAGCGGGAACCCCGAAGTTCTTC
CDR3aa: CAWRGLAGTPKFF

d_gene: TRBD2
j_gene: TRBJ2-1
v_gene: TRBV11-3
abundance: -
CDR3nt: TGTGCCAGCAGTCAAGACTCCGGGACTAGCGCAGGGAAGCAGTTCTTC
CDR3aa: CASSQDSGTSAGKQFF

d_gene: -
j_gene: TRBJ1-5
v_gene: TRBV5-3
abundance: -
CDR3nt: TGTGCCAGAAGCCCTCATCTAGAGGGGCGGGGGAGCAATCAGCCCCAGCATTTT
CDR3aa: CARSPHLEGRGSNQPQHF

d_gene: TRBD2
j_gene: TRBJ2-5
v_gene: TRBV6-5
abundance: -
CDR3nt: TGTGCCAGCAGTTACTCTAGCGGGAGGGGCGGTGAGACCCAGTACTTC
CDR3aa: CASSYSSGRGGETQYF

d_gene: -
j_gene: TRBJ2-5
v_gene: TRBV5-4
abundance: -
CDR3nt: TGTGCCAGCAGCTTGGGACGGACAGTGGGGGCAGTAGAGACCCAGTACTTC
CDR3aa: CASSLGRTVGAVETQYF

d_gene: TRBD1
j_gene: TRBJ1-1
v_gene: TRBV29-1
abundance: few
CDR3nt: TGCAGCGTTGTCCTTCCCTGGACAGGGGAAGCTTTCTTT
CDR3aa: CSVVLPWTGEAFF

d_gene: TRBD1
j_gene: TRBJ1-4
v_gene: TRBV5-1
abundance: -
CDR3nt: TGCGCCAGCAGCTTGGATGGGACAGGTTCAGAAAAACTGTTTTTT
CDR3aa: CASSLDGTGSEKLFF

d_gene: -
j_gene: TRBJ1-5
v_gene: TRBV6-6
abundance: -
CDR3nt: TGTGCCAGCAGTTTGCAGGGTAATCAGCCCCAGCATTTT
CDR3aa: CASSLQGNQPQHF

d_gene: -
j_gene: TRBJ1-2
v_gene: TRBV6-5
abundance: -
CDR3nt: TGTGCCAGCAGTTACTCGGGGGTTAACTATGGCTACACCTTC
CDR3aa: CASSYSGVNYGYTF

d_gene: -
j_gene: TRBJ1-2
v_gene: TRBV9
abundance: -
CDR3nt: TGTGCCAGCAGCCCCCAAAGAGGGGAGGTGAACTATGGCTACACCTTC
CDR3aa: CASSPQRGEVNYGYTF

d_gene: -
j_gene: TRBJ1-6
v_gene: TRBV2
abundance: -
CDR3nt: TGTGCCAGCAGTCTAGGGGCTTTGAGGTATAATTCACCCCTCCACTTT
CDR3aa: CASSLGALRYNSPLHF

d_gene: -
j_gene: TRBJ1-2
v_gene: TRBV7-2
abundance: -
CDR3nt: TGTGCCAGCAGCTTGCCGACACGGGGGTCAGGGAACTATGGCTACACCTTC
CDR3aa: CASSLPTRGSGNYGYTF

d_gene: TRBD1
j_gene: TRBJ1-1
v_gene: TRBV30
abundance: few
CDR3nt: TGTGCCTGGAGTCCCTATGACAGGGACAACACTGAAGCTTTCTTT
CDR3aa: CAWSPYDRDNTEAFF

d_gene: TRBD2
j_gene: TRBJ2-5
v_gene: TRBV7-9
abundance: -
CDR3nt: TGTGCCAGCAGCTTATGGCGGGGGGCGGATCAAGAGACCCAGTACTTC
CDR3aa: CASSLWRGADQETQYF

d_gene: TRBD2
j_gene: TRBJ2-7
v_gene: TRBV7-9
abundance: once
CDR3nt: TGTGCCAGCAGCTCTAGCGGGAGTGGATACGAGCAGTACTTC
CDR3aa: CASSSSGSGYEQYF

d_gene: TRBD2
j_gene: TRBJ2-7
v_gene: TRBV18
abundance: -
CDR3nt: TGTGCCAGCTCACCCTTGGGACTAGCGGACTCCTACGAGCAGTACTTC
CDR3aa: CASSPLGLADSYEQYF

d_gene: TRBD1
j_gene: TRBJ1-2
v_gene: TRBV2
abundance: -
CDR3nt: TGTGCCAGCAGCTTCAGGGGGCAGGGCTATGGCTACACCTTC
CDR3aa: CASSFRGQGYGYTF

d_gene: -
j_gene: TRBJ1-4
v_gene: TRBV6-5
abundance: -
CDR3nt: TGTGCCAGCAGCCCGACAGCGACTAATGAAAAACTGTTTTTT
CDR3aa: CASSPTATNEKLFF

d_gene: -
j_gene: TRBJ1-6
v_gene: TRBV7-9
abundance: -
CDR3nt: TGTGCCAGCAGCTTAGCCAGGACGGTTGATAATTCACCCCTCCACTTT
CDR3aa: CASSLARTVDNSPLHF

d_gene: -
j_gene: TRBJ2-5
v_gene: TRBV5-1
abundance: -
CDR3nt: TGCGCCAGCACTGGGGGGTTAGGGTTCGTAGAGACCCAGTACTTC
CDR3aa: CASTGGLGFVETQYF

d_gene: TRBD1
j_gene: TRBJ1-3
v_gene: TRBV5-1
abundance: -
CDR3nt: TGCGCCAGCAGCTTGGCTGGGACAGGGACTGGAAACACCATATATTTT
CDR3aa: CASSLAGTGTGNTIYF

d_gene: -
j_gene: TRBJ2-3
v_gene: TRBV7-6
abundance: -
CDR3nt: TGTGCCAGCAGCTTGGGGCAGAGCACAGATACGCAGTATTTT
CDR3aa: CASSLGQSTDTQYF

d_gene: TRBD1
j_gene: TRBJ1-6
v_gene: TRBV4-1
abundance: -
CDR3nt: TGCGCCAGCAGCCAGGTTACAGGGGGCGCAGAGTCTTCACCCCTCCACTTT
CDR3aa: CASSQVTGGAESSPLHF

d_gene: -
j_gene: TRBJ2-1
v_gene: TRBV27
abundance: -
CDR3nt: TGTGCCAGCAGTCCCTCTAGCTATGAGCAGTTCTTC
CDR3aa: CASSPSSYEQFF

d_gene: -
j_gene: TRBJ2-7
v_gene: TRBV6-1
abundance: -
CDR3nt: TGTGCCAGCAGTGAAGCCTCGTCCCCCCCTTACGAGCAGTACTTC
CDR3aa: CASSEASSPPYEQYF

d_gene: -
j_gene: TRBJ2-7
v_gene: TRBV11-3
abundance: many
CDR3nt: TGTGCCAGCAGCTTAGGACAGTTCTACGAGCAGTACTTC
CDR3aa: CASSLGQFYEQYF